This T cell receptor (beta chain) came from a study of blood T cells in healthy people across ages. A second PCR of 7 to 11 cycles used a sample-barcoded 5' primer and a J-beta primer mix. TCRdb analysed the 5' RACE reads with MiXCR anew, one entry per CDR3 protein. The sample consists of about 1,500,000 distinct CDR3 sequences, 42% of them appearing once. Caucasian individuals from Russia who were healthy and aged 6 to 90 acted as donors. With regard to this clonotype: Antigen: not known.

The CDR3 has 15 amino acids. Trimming cost V 1 base and J 0 bases, with 12 bases left between them. The germline gives CDR1 SQVTM, CDR2 ANQGSEA. Study findings and constraints: Researchers report that TCR beta diversity correlated strongly with naive T cell percentage. Per-million-T-cell TCR beta diversity fell roughly linearly with age. Relative to aged donors, long-lived donors carried more naive CD4+ cells and displayed higher diversity.

This TCR was recovered from a woman aged 18-29 years in good health. Sample: blood. This sequence joins TRBV29-1 and TRBJ1-2; D perhaps matches TRBD1 (5 bases). CDR3 protein: CSVEVRGGTNYGYTF. CDR3 nucleotides: TGCAGCGTTGAAGTACGCGGGGGGACTAACTATGGCTACACCTTC.